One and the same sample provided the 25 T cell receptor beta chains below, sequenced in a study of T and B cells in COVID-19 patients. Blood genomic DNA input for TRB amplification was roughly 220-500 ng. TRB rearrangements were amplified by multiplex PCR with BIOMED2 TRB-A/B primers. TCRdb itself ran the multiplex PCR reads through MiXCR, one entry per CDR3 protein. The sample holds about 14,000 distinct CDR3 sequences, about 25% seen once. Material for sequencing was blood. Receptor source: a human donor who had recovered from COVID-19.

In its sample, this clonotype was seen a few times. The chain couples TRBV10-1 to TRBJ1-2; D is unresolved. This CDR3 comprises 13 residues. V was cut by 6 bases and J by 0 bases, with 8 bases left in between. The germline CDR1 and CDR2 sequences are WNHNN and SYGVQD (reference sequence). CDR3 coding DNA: TGCGCCAGCAGCTCGTCAGCTAACTATGGCTACACCTTC. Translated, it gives CASSSSANYGYTF.

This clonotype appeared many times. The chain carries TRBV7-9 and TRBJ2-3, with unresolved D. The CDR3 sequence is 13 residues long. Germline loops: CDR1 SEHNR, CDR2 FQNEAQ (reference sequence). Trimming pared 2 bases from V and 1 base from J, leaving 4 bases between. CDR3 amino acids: CASSLSGTDTQYF. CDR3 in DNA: TGTGCCAGCAGCTTAAGTGGCACAGATACGCAGTATTTT.

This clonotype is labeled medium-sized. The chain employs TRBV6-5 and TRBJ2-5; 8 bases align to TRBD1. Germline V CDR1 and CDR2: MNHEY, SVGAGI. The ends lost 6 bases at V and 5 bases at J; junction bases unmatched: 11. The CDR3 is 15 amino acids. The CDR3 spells CASRPGQGESETQYF. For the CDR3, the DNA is TGTGCCAGCAGACCCGGACAGGGAGAGTCGGAGACCCAGTACTTC.

CDR3 sequence: CASSLPSLAAPTSTDTQYF. CDR3 sequence (DNA): TGTGCCAGCAGCCTCCCTTCCCTAGCGGCCCCCACTAGCACAGATACGCAGTATTTT. V gene TRBV7-6 combines with J gene TRBJ2-3; 7 nucleotides line up with TRBD2. J gave up 0 bases and V 5 bases, and 17 bases lay outside the gene matches. This CDR3 has 19 residues. The germline gives CDR1 SGHVS, CDR2 FNYEAQ.

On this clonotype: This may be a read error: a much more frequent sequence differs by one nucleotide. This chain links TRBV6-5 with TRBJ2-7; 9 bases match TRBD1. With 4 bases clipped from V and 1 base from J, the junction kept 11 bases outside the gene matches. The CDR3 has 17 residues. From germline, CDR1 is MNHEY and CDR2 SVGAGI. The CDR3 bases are TGTGCCAGCAGTTCAGCTCCCAAGACAGGGGGGTCCTACGAGCAGTACTTC. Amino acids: CASSSAPKTGGSYEQYF.

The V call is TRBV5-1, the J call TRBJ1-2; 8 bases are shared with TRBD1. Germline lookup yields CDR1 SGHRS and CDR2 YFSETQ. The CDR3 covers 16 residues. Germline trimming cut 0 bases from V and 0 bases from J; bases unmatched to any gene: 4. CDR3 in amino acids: CASSLGSGGANYGYTF. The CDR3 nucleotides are TGCGCCAGCAGCTTGGGATCAGGGGGCGCTAACTATGGCTACACCTTC.

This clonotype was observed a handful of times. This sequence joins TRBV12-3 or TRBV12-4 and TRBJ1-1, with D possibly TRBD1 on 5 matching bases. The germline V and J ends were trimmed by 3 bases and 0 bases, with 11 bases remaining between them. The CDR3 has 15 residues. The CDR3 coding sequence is TGTGCCAGCAGTTTGCCAGGGTATTTGAACACTGAAGCTTTCTTT. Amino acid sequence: CASSLPGYLNTEAFF.

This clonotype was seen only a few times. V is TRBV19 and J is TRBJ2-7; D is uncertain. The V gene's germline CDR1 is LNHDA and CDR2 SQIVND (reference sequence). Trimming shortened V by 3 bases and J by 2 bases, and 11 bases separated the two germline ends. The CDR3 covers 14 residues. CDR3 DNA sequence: TGTGCCAGTAGTATTTCTCCTCAGGCCTACGAGCAGTACTTC. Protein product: CASSISPQAYEQYF.

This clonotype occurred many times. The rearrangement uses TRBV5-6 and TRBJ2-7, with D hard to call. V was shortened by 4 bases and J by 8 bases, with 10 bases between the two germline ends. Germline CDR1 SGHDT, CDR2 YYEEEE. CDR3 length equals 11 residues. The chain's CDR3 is CASSLERKQYF. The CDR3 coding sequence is TGTGCCAGCAGCCTGGAAAGAAAGCAGTACTTC.

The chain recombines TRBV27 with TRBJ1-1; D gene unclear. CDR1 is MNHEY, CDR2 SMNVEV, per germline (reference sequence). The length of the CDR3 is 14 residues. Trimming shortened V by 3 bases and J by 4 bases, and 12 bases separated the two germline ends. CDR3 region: CASSFMADLTEAFF. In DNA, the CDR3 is TGTGCCAGCAGTTTTATGGCTGACCTCACTGAAGCTTTCTTT.

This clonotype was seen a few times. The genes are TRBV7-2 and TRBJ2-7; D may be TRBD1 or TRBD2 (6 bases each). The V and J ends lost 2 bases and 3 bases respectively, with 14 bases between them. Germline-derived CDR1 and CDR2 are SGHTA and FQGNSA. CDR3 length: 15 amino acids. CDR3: CASSLWGARDYEQYF. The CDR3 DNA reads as TGTGCCAGCAGCTTATGGGGGGCTAGGGACTACGAGCAGTACTTC.

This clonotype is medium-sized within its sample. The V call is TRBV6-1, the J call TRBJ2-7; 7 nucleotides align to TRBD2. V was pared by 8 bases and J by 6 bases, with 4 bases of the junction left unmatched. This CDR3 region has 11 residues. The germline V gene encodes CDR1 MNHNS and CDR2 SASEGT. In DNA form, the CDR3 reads TGTGCCAGCTCCTGGGGGGGCGAGCAGTACTTC. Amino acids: CASSWGGEQYF.

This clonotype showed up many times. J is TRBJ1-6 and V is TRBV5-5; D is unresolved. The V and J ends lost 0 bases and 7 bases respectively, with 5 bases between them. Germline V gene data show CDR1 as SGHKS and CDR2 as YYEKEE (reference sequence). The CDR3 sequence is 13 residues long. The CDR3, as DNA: TGTGCCAGCAGCTTGGTTGTGAATTCACCCCTCCACTTT. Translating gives CASSLVVNSPLHF.

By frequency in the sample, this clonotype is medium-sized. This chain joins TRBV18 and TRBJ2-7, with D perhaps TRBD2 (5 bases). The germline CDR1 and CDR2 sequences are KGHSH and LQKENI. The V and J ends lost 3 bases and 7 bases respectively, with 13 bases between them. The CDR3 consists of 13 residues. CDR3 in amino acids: CASSPNETGEQYF. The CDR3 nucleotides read TGTGCCAGCTCACCCAACGAGACGGGGGAGCAGTACTTC.

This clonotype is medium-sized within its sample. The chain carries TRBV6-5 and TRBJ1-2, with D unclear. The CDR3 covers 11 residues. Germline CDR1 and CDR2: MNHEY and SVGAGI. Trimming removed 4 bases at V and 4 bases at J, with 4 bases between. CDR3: CASSSTYGYTF. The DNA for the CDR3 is TGTGCCAGCAGTTCCACCTATGGCTACACCTTC.

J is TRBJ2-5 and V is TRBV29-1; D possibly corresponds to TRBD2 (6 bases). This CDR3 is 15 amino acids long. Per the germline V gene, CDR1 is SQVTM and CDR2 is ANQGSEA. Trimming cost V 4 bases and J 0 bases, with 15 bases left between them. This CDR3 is CSVVVGSLYQETQYF. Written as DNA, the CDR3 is TGCAGCGTTGTGGTCGGGAGCCTGTACCAAGAGACCCAGTACTTC.

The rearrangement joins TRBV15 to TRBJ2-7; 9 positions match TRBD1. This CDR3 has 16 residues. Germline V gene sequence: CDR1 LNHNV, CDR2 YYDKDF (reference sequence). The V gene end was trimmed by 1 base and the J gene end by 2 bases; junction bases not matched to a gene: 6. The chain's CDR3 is CATSRVKGQGTYEQYF. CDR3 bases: TGTGCCACCAGCAGAGTAAAGGGACAGGGTACCTACGAGCAGTACTTC.

CDR3 DNA: TGTGCCAGCAGCCCGGGACTAGCGGGGGGCACCACCGGGGAGCTGTTTTTT. Translating it yields CASSPGLAGGTTGELFF. The rearrangement joins TRBV7-9 to TRBJ2-2; 15 bases match TRBD2. The CDR3 is 17 residues long. Unmatched junction bases numbered 5, after V lost 5 bases and J lost 4 bases. Germline V lookup: CDR1 SEHNR, CDR2 FQNEAQ (reference sequence).

CDR3: CSATGRSTYEQYF. CDR3 bases: TGCAGTGCTACGGGACGCTCCACCTACGAGCAGTACTTC. The chain uses TRBV20-1 and TRBJ2-7; D tentatively reads TRBD1 or TRBD2 (5 bases each). This CDR3 comprises 13 residues. Per germline, CDR1 DFQATT and CDR2 SNEGSKA (reference sequence). V was trimmed by 4 bases and J by 2 bases, leaving 12 bases between them.

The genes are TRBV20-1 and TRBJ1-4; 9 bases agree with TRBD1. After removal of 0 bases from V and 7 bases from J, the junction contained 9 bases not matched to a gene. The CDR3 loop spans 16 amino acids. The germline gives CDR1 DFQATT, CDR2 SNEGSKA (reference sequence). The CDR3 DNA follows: TGCAGTGCTAGAGAGCGGACAGGGGTCCGAGCTGAAAAACTGTTTTTT. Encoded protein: CSARERTGVRAEKLFF.

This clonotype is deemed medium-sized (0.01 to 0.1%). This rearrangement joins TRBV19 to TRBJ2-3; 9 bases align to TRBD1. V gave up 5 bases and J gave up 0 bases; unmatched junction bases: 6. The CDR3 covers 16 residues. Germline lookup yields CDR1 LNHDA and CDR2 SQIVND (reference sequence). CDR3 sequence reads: CASSLYRGPSTDTQYF. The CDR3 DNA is TGTGCCAGTAGTTTATACAGGGGGCCAAGCACAGATACGCAGTATTTT.

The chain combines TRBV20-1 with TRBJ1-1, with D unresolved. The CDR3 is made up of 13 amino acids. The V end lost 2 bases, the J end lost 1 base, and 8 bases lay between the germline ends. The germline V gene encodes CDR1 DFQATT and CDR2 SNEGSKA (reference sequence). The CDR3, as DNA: TGCAGTGCTAGACAGGTAGGGAACACTGAAGCTTTCTTT. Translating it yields CSARQVGNTEAFF.

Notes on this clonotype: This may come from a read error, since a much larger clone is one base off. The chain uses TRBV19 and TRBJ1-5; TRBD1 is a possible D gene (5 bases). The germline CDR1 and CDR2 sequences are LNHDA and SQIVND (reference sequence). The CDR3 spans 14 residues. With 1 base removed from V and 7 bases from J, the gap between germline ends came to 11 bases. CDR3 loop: CASSIGRGSQPQHF. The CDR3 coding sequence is TGTGCCAGTAGTATAGGTCGGGGGAGCCAGCCCCAGCATTTT.

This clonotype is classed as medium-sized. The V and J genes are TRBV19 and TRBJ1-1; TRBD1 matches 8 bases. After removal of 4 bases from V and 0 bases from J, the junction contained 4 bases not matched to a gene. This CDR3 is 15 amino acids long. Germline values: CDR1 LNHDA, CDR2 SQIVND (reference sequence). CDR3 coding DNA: TGTGCCAGTAGTAACCCGGGACAGGTGAACACTGAAGCTTTCTTT. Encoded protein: CASSNPGQVNTEAFF.

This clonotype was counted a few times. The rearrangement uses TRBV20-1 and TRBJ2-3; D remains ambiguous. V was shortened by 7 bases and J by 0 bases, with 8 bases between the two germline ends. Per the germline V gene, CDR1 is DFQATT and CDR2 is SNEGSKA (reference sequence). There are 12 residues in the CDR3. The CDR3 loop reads CSVRRSTDTQYF. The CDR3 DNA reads TGCAGTGTCCGGCGGAGCACAGATACGCAGTATTTT.